This T cell receptor (beta chain) comes out of a study of response to subunit inactivated influenza vaccine. Study-wide points: Each seasonal influenza vaccination, the authors suggested, recruits few new T cells.

About this clonotype: Its antigen is still unknown.

Using its own MiXCR run on the RT-PCR reads, TCRdb lists one record per CDR3 protein. The data contain about 830,000 distinct CDR3 sequences, about a fifth of them singletons. Germline V CDR1 and CDR2: MNHEY, SVGAGI. This CDR3 contains 12 residues. V lost 6 bases and J 5 bases, leaving 10 bases between the germline ends. This receptor was obtained from a man aged 45-65 years who received an inactivated influenza vaccine. V is TRBV6-5 and J is TRBJ1-2, with no clear D. Sample: PBMCs from blood, taken around 5 days after vaccination. CDR3 in amino acids: CASRAGWYGYTF. The CDR3 DNA reads TGTGCCAGCAGAGCCGGCTGGTATGGCTACACCTTC.